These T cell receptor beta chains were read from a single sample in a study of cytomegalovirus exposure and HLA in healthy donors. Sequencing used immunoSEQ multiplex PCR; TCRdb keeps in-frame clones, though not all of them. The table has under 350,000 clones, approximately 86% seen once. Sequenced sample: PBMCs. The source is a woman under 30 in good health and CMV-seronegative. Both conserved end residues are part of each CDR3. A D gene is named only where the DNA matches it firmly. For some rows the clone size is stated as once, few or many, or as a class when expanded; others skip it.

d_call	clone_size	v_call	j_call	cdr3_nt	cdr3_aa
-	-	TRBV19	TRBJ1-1	TGTGCCAGTAGTATTCAAGGGGTCGCTGAAGCTTTCTTT	CASSIQGVAEAFF
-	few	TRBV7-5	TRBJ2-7	TGTGTCAGAAGCCTGGGACTAGCGGGGGCCTACGAGCAGTACTTC	CVRSLGLAGAYEQYF
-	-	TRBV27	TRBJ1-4	TGTGCCAGCAGTTCAATGGGGAGAGGCGGTGAAAAACTGTTTTTT	CASSSMGRGGEKLFF
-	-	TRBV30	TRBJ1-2	TGTGCCTGGAGTGTCCAGGGGTGGACTAACTATGGCTACACCTTC	CAWSVQGWTNYGYTF
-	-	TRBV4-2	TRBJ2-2	TGTGCCAGCAGCCAAGAGGCGGGGAGCACCGGGGAGCTGTTTTTT	CASSQEAGSTGELFF
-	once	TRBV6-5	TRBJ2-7	TGTGCCAGCAGTTACTCCCGGGGGACCTACTCCTACGAGCAGTACTTC	CASSYSRGTYSYEQYF
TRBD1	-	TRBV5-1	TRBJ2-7	TGCGCCAGCAGCTTTCAGGGGGCGCGGTACGAGCAGTACTTC	CASSFQGARYEQYF
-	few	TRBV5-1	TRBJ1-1	TGCGCCAGCAGCTTACGTACGGGGAGGACGAACACTGAAGCTTTCTTT	CASSLRTGRTNTEAFF
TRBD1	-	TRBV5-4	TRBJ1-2	TGTGCCAGCAGCTTTGACAGGGAGTATGGCTACACCTTC	CASSFDREYGYTF
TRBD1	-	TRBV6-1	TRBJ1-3	TGTGCCAGCAGACGGGACAGGGGTGACGGAAACACCATATATTTT	CASRRDRGDGNTIYF